This T cell receptor (beta chain) was profiled in a study of blood T cell repertoires in COVID-19. Study-wide context: COVID-19 samples, acute and convalescent, were from the United States, Italy and Spain. Sample material is recorded as cDNA or gDNA derived from T cells, B-cell-depleted T cells, or PBMCs.

Authors' methods: Estimation of nucleated cell counts was performed using reference gene primer amplification. Generated by immunoSEQ multiplex PCR, the TCRdb table keeps only in-frame clones and is missing some. The V and J calls and the clone size are those of that table, but D and trimming were determined from the DNA. Here the sample spans roughly 100,000 clones, around 74% being singletons. V lost 5 bases, J lost 2 bases, and 12 bases stayed unmatched. The CDR3 runs to 18 residues. Per germline, CDR1 MNHNY and CDR2 SVGAGI (reference sequence). The J gene is TRBJ2-3, the V gene TRBV6-6, with 11 bases lining up with TRBD2. The TCR was taken from a woman in her seventies with acute or convalescent COVID-19. Sequenced input: peripheral blood. CDR3 amino acids: CASSLDLAGGPNTDTQYF. For the CDR3, the DNA is TGTGCCAGCAGTCTCGACTTAGCGGGGGGGCCGAACACAGATACGCAGTATTTT.